This entry lists 9 T cell receptor beta chains sequenced from one sample in a study of T cells in Graves' hyperthyroidism and ophthalmopathy (dated by TCRdb to about 2019). Libraries were built with multiplex PCR. The listed sequencing device is Illumina HiSeq 2000. The TCR beta CDR3 regions were amplified from the RNA transcripts. For the first round of RT-PCR on the TCR CDR3, the HTBI primer set was used together with the Qiagen OneStep RT-PCR kit. Starting from the raw public reads, TCRdb applied fastp trimming at Q25, assembled clones with MiXCR and retained in-frame beta chains. Identical CDR3 protein sequences are pooled into one entry, listed with their most common genes and DNA. This sample gives about 680,000 distinct CDR3 sequences in total; about a third of them show up just once. The ten largest make up about a third of the sample. The material sequenced was blood. These receptors came from a woman between 40 and 55 years old with Graves' hyperthyroidism.

This clonotype has a handful of counts. The chain joins TRBV11-3 to TRBJ2-5, with D unclear. The CDR3 loop spans 14 amino acids. Trimming took off 4 bases at V and 3 bases at J, with 12 bases between the two ends. CDR1 and CDR2 (germline): SGHNT, YENEEA. CDR3 bases: TGTGCCAGCAGCTCCCCGAGGTACAAAGAGACCCAGTACTTC. Its translation is CASSSPRYKETQYF.

The V and J genes are TRBV6-5 and TRBJ1-1; TRBD1 might be the D (6 bases). The V gene lost 8 bases and the J gene lost 1 base, with 17 bases spanning the gap. Germline CDR1 reads MNHEY; CDR2 reads SVGAGI. This CDR3 region has 15 residues. This chain's CDR3 is CASQIYRAENTEAFF. The CDR3 DNA is TGTGCCAGCCAGATATACAGGGCTGAGAACACTGAAGCTTTCTTT.

This chain uses TRBV10-3 with TRBJ2-2; 8 bases map to TRBD1. J gave up 1 base and V 6 bases, and 4 bases lay outside the gene matches. The germline gives CDR1 ENHRY, CDR2 SYGVKD. The CDR3 is made up of 15 amino acids. For the CDR3, the DNA is TGTGCCATCAGATCCGGGACAGGGAACACCGGGGAGCTGTTTTTT. This translates into CAIRSGTGNTGELFF.

This clonotype has only a few counts. V is TRBV5-1 and J is TRBJ1-2; 9 positions agree with TRBD1. The CDR3 loop spans 15 amino acids. The ends lost 4 bases at V and 7 bases at J; junction bases unmatched: 11. Germline lookup yields CDR1 SGHRS and CDR2 YFSETQ. The CDR3 DNA sequence: TGCGCCAGCAGCGGTGCCGGGACAGGGATTGGTGGCTACACCTTC. This encodes CASSGAGTGIGGYTF.

This clonotype has ten or more counts. CDR3 protein: CSAGPGQINSPLHF. DNA for the CDR3: TGCAGTGCTGGACCGGGACAGATTAATTCACCCCTCCACTTT. The chain recombines TRBV20-1 with TRBJ1-6, with TRBD1 matching over 7 bases. The V gene's germline CDR1 is DFQATT and CDR2 SNEGSKA (reference sequence). V shed 5 bases, J shed 6 bases, and the junction held 7 bases outside the gene matches. This CDR3 contains 14 residues.

The sample holds many counts of this clonotype. The chain has TRBV29-1 and TRBJ2-5, with D perhaps TRBD1 (5 bases). The CDR3 is 13 residues long. Germline V gene sequence: CDR1 SQVTM, CDR2 ANQGSEA. V gave up 3 bases and J gave up 5 bases, with 13 bases separating them. CDR3 region: CSVDRGAGETQYF. The CDR3 DNA follows: TGCAGCGTTGATCGTGGGGCTGGGGAGACCCAGTACTTC.

The J gene is TRBJ2-5, the V gene TRBV5-4, with D hard to call. Trimming cost V 4 bases and J 1 base, with 11 bases left between them. Germline assignment: CDR1 SGHNT and CDR2 YYREEE (reference sequence). The CDR3 is 14 amino acids. CDR3: CASSPDVTQETQYF. The CDR3 DNA follows: TGTGCCAGCAGCCCGGACGTGACCCAAGAGACCCAGTACTTC.

The J gene is TRBJ2-7, the V gene TRBV29-1; 7 nucleotides agree with TRBD2. This CDR3 region has 14 residues. Germline V gives CDR1 SQVTM, CDR2 ANQGSEA. V lost 2 bases to trimming and J lost 7 bases; unmatched junction nucleotides: 11. The CDR3 sequence is CSVETRTRRGEQYF. CDR3 DNA sequence: TGCAGCGTTGAAACCCGGACTAGACGAGGGGAGCAGTACTTC.

Many counts were recorded for this clonotype. The rearrangement links TRBV9 to TRBJ1-1, with no clear D. CDR1 SGDLS and CDR2 YYNGEE come from the germline V gene. The CDR3 is 14 amino acids. V shed 2 bases and J shed 0 bases, with 8 bases lying between them. DNA for the CDR3: TGTGCCAGCAGCGTTGGATACATGAACACTGAAGCTTTCTTT. Translation: CASSVGYMNTEAFF.